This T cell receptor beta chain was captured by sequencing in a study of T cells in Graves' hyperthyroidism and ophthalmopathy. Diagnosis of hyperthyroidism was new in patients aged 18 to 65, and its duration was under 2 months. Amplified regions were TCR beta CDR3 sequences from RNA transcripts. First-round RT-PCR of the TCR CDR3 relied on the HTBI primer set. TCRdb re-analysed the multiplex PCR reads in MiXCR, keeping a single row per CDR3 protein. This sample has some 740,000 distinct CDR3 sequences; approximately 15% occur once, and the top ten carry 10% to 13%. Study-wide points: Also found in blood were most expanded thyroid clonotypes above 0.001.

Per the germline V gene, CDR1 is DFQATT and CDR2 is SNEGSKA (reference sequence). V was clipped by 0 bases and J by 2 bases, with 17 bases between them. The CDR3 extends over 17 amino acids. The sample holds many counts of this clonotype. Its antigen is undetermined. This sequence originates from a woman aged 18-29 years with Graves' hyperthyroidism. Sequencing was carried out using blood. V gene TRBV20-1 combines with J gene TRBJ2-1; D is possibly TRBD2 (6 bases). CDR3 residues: CSARELPGTGTYNEQFF. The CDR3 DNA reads TGCAGTGCTAGAGAACTCCCCGGGACTGGCACCTACAATGAGCAGTTCTTC.